This T cell receptor (beta chain) was profiled in a study of shared clonotypes between healthy human individuals. About the study: Donors consisted of a couple of women and a few men between 18 and 49.

This clone appeared many times. TCRdb's copy holds only in-frame clones and misses some; the assay was immunoSEQ multiplex PCR. The sample has over 95,000 clones; around 73% are singletons. The clonotype was recovered from a woman in her thirties in good health. The specimen sequenced was memory CD8+ T cells sorted from blood. The sample's subset: CD45RO+ cells pooled with CCR7-negative TemRA cells.

CDR3 sequence (DNA): TGCGCCAGCAGTGATTTTGAAGAGGGCACTGAAGCTTTCTTT. Protein sequence: CASSDFEEGTEAFF. The chain recombines TRBV10-1 with TRBJ1-1, with unresolved D. This CDR3 contains 14 residues. V was shortened by 3 bases and J by 4 bases, with 12 bases between the two germline ends. Germline CDR1 WNHNN, CDR2 SYGVQD (reference sequence).